A selection of T cell receptor beta chains follows, all from one sample in a study of shared clonotypes between healthy human individuals. The method was immunoSEQ multiplex PCR; TCRdb's version includes in-frame clones alone and lacks a portion of them. The sample lists 2 million to 3 million clones, approximately 94% seen once, with 0.36% in the top ten. Sequenced sample: naive CD4+ T cells from PBMCs. These receptors came from a young man in good health. Some clones in this sample may be carry-over from other donors' samples. Both conserved end residues are part of each CDR3. Size values are once, few and many counts, or a class for expanded clones, and some rows have none.

CDR3 protein: CAWELAGHYEQYF; CDR3 length: 13; V gene: TRBV30; J gene: TRBJ2-7; clone size: .
CDR3 protein: CASSRGETEAFF; CDR3 length: 12; V gene: TRBV18; J gene: TRBJ1-1; clone size: .
CDR3 protein: CSAMALLPGQGIWEKLFF; CDR3 length: 18; V gene: TRBV29-1; J gene: TRBJ1-4; clone size: .
CDR3 protein: CASSPRASIPGAQHF; CDR3 length: 15; V gene: TRBV27; J gene: TRBJ1-5; clone size: once
CDR3 protein: CASSVVDRAGNTIYF; CDR3 length: 15; V gene: TRBV9; J gene: TRBJ1-3; clone size: .
CDR3 protein: CASTTVSGRFGEQFF; CDR3 length: 15; V gene: TRBV6-6; J gene: TRBJ2-1; clone size: .
CDR3 protein: CASRGQDGQPQHF; CDR3 length: 13; V gene: TRBV11-2; J gene: TRBJ1-5; clone size: .
CDR3 protein: CASTPDRGRYEQYF; CDR3 length: 14; V gene: TRBV7-2; J gene: TRBJ2-7; clone size: .
CDR3 protein: CASSAQGVEDTIYF; CDR3 length: 14; V gene: TRBV6-5; J gene: TRBJ1-3; clone size: once
CDR3 protein: CAWSAPLPGTSNQPQHF; CDR3 length: 17; V gene: TRBV30; J gene: TRBJ1-5; clone size: .
CDR3 protein: CTCGPTRAGELFF; CDR3 length: 13; V gene: TRBV11-2; J gene: TRBJ2-2; clone size: .
CDR3 protein: CASSLVGTDNEQFF; CDR3 length: 14; V gene: TRBV7-2; J gene: TRBJ2-1; clone size: once
CDR3 protein: CASSSGGTGLYGYTF; CDR3 length: 15; V gene: TRBV28; J gene: TRBJ1-2; clone size: .
CDR3 protein: CASSIMWGSGANVLTF; CDR3 length: 16; V gene: TRBV19; J gene: TRBJ2-6; clone size: .
CDR3 protein: CATRSGGVIGDTQYF; CDR3 length: 15; V gene: TRBV6-5; J gene: TRBJ2-3; clone size: .
CDR3 protein: CASSLVLHNEQFF; CDR3 length: 13; V gene: TRBV5-4; J gene: TRBJ2-1; clone size: .
CDR3 protein: CASSSLRAGREAFF; CDR3 length: 14; V gene: TRBV27; J gene: TRBJ1-1; clone size: .
CDR3 protein: CASSFGGAYGYTF; CDR3 length: 13; V gene: TRBV28; J gene: TRBJ1-2; clone size: .
CDR3 protein: CASSQDSQSSYEQYF; CDR3 length: 15; V gene: TRBV4-2; J gene: .; clone size: .
CDR3 protein: CASSYGVAADTQYF; CDR3 length: 14; V gene: TRBV6-5; J gene: TRBJ2-3; clone size: .
CDR3 protein: CASSYRGATDTQYF; CDR3 length: 14; V gene: TRBV11-3; J gene: TRBJ2-3; clone size: .
CDR3 protein: CASSVSGGLINYGYTF; CDR3 length: 16; V gene: TRBV9; J gene: TRBJ1-2; clone size: .
CDR3 protein: CASSYGDSEKLFF; CDR3 length: 13; V gene: TRBV6-5; J gene: TRBJ1-4; clone size: .
CDR3 protein: CASSPVSGHNEQFF; CDR3 length: 14; V gene: TRBV18; J gene: TRBJ2-1; clone size: once
CDR3 protein: CSVGRGQQETQYF; CDR3 length: 13; V gene: TRBV29-1; J gene: TRBJ2-5; clone size: .
CDR3 protein: CASSGTGRSEKLFF; CDR3 length: 14; V gene: TRBV5-4; J gene: TRBJ1-4; clone size: .
CDR3 protein: CASSPTHNPGNEQFF; CDR3 length: 15; V gene: TRBV7-3; J gene: TRBJ2-1; clone size: .
CDR3 protein: CASSQDVTGGPHF; CDR3 length: 13; V gene: TRBV14; J gene: TRBJ2-3; clone size: .
CDR3 protein: CASSPSSWREAGYTF; CDR3 length: 15; V gene: TRBV7-9; J gene: TRBJ1-2; clone size: .
CDR3 protein: CASSVDPAGNTIYF; CDR3 length: 14; V gene: TRBV9; J gene: TRBJ1-3; clone size: .
CDR3 protein: CASSLSGNTEAFF; CDR3 length: 13; V gene: TRBV11-3; J gene: TRBJ1-1; clone size: .
CDR3 protein: CASSFSERETQYF; CDR3 length: 13; V gene: TRBV5-1; J gene: TRBJ2-5; clone size: .
CDR3 protein: CAWRRGAANTGELFF; CDR3 length: 15; V gene: TRBV30; J gene: TRBJ2-2; clone size: .
CDR3 protein: CASTYTDTQYF; CDR3 length: 11; V gene: TRBV2; J gene: TRBJ2-3; clone size: .
CDR3 protein: CASSFTPQGGYGYTF; CDR3 length: 15; V gene: TRBV5-1; J gene: TRBJ1-2; clone size: .
CDR3 protein: CASTRTGGSYEQYF; CDR3 length: 14; V gene: TRBV5-1; J gene: TRBJ2-7; clone size: .
CDR3 protein: CASSGRVEETQYF; CDR3 length: 13; V gene: TRBV19; J gene: TRBJ2-5; clone size: .